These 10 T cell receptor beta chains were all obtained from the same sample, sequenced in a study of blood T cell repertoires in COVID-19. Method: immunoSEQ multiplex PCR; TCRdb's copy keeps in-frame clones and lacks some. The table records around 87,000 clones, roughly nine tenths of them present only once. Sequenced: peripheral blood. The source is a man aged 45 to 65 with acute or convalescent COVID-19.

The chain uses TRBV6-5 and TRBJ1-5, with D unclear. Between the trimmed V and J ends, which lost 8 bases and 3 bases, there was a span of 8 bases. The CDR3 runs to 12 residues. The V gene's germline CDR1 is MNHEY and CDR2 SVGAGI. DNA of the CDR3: TGTGCCAGCGGGCTTCTCAATCAGCCCCAGCATTTT. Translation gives CASGLLNQPQHF.

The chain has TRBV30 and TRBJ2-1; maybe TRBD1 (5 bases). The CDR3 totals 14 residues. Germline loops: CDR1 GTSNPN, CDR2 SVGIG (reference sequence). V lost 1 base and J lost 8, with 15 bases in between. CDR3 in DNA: TGTGCCTGGAGTGGCTGGGGCCGATACGATGAGCAGTTCTTC. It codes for CAWSGWGRYDEQFF.

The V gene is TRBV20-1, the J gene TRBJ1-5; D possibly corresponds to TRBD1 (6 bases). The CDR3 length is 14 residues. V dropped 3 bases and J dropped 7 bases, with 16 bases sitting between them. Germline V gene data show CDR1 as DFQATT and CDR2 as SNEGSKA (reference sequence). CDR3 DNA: TGCAGTGCTAGTACCAGGGGTGATGGCCAGCCCCAGCATTTT. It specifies CSASTRGDGQPQHF.

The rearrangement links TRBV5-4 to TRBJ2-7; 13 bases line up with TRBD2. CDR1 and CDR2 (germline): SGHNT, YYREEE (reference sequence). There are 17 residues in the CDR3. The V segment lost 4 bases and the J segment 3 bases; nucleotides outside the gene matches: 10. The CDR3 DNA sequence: TGTGCCAGCAGCAAAAATGCCGGGACTAGCGGGATCTACGAGCAGTACGTC. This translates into CASSKNAGTSGIYEQYV.

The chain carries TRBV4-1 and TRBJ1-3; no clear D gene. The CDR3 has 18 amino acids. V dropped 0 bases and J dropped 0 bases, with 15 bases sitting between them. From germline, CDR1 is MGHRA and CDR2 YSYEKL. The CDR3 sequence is CASSQDYPLETSGNTIYF. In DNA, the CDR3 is TGCGCCAGCAGCCAAGATTACCCCCTGGAGACCTCTGGAAACACCATATATTTT.

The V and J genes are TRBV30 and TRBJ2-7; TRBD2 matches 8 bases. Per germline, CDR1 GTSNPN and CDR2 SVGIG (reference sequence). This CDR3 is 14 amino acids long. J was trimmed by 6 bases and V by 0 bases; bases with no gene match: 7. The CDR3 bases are TGTGCCTGGAGTGTAGCGGGGGCGGGTGGCGAGCAGTACGTC. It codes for CAWSVAGAGGEQYV.

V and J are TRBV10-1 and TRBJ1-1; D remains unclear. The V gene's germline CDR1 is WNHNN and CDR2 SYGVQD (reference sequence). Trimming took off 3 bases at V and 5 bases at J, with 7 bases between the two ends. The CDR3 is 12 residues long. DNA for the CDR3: TGCGCCAGCAGTGAAGAGGTAACTGAAGCTTTCTTT. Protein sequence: CASSEEVTEAFF.

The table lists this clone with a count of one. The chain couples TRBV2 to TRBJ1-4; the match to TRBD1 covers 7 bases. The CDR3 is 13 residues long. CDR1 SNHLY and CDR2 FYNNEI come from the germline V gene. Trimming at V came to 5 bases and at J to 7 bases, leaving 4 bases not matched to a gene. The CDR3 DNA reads TGTGCCAGCAGTCGGAGGGGGCGTGAAAAACTGTTTTTT. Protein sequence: CASSRRGREKLFF.

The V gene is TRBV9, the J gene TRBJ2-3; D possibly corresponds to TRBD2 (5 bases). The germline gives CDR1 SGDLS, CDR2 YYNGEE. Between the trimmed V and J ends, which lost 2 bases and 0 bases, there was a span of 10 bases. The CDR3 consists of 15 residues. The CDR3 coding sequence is TGTGCCAGCAGCGTTAGGACGGGGAGCACAGATACGCAGTATTTT. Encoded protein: CASSVRTGSTDTQYF.

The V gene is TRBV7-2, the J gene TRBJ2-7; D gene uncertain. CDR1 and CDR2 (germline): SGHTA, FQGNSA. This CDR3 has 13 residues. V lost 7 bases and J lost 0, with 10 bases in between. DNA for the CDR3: TGTGCCAGCAACCGTCCGGGCTCCTACGAGCAGTACTTC. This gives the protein CASNRPGSYEQYF.